A single sample is the source of the 14 T cell receptor beta chains below, sequenced in a study of cytomegalovirus exposure and HLA in healthy donors. The PCR had 60 Vbeta and 13 Jbeta primers. Assay: immunoSEQ multiplex PCR; the TCRdb copy retains only in-frame clones and omits some. The sample contains 200,000 to 250,000 clones, about 80% of which appear only once. The sequenced sample was PBMCs. Receptors were obtained from a woman between 35 and 50 years old in good health and CMV-seronegative.

V and J are TRBV4-1 and TRBJ2-5; a possible D gene is TRBD1 (6 bases). The CDR3 has 16 residues. The germline V gene has CDR1 MGHRA and CDR2 YSYEKL. The V end lost 3 bases, the J end lost 1 base, and 15 bases lay between the germline ends. The CDR3 nucleotides are TGCGCCAGCAGCCACCTTTTAGGGGGTAGCCAAGAGACCCAGTACTTC. It codes for CASSHLLGGSQETQYF.

The chain links TRBV4-1 to TRBJ2-7, with D tentatively TRBD2 (5 bases). The germline V and J ends were trimmed by 0 bases and 2 bases, with 8 bases remaining between them. The CDR3 is 14 amino acids. CDR1 is MGHRA and CDR2 is YSYEKL in the germline V gene. The CDR3 reads CASSQDEGAYEQYF. The CDR3 DNA reads as TGCGCCAGCAGCCAAGATGAGGGCGCCTACGAGCAGTACTTC.

The gene calls are TRBV9 and TRBJ2-3, with a weak D call TRBD2 (8 bases). The V end was cut by 3 bases, the J end by 2 bases, with 19 bases between. CDR1 and CDR2 (germline): SGDLS, YYNGEE. This CDR3 comprises 17 residues. The CDR3 sequence is CASSAGGAGGTTDTQYF. CDR3 DNA: TGTGCCAGCAGCGCGGGAGGGGCAGGGGGGACCACAGATACGCAGTATTTT.

The genes are TRBV19 and TRBJ2-3, with TRBD1 identical over 10 bases. There are 16 residues in the CDR3. Germline V gives CDR1 LNHDA, CDR2 SQIVND (reference sequence). Trimming removed 6 bases from V and 1 base from J; junction bases left unmatched: 7. CDR3 protein: CASSHSGTGGTDTQYF. CDR3 coding DNA: TGTGCCAGTAGCCACTCCGGGACAGGGGGCACAGATACGCAGTATTTT.

To note about this clone: Other DNA sequences from this sample encode an identical CDR3 as well. The chain has TRBV5-1 and TRBJ1-1; TRBD1 agrees at 7 bases. After removal of 0 bases from V and 1 base from J, the junction contained 0 bases not matched to a gene. This CDR3 has 14 amino acids. Germline lookup yields CDR1 SGHRS and CDR2 YFSETQ. The DNA of the CDR3 is TGCGCCAGCAGCTTGGACAGGGGGAACACTGAAGCTTTCTTT. Protein: CASSLDRGNTEAFF.

The table lists this clone with a few counts. The chain recombines TRBV6-1 with TRBJ1-5, with 11 bases fitting TRBD1. V lost 6 bases to trimming and J lost 4 bases; unmatched junction nucleotides: 5. This CDR3 comprises 15 residues. From germline, CDR1 is MNHNS and CDR2 SASEGT. Here the CDR3 DNA reads TGTGCCAGCAGGATGGGACAGGGGGGAAATCAGCCCCAGCATTTT. This gives the protein CASRMGQGGNQPQHF.

This clone was detected only a few times. One end of the junction fails to match germline, which may point to a read error. The chain has TRBV7-9 and TRBJ2-7; D is perhaps TRBD1 (6 bases). There are 12 residues in the CDR3. Germline V gives CDR1 SEHNR, CDR2 FQNEAQ (reference sequence). In DNA, the CDR3 is TGTGCCAGCAGCCGAGGGGGTTACTCGGAAAACTTC. It encodes CASSRGGYSENF.

J is TRBJ2-3 and V is TRBV23-1, with D perhaps matching TRBD1 (5 bases). TRBV23-1 is sorted into the ORF group, with uncertain function. The CDR3 spans 11 residues. V was shortened by 7 bases and J by 7 bases, with 9 bases between the two germline ends. CDR3 amino acids: CASTTGNTQYF. Written as DNA, the CDR3 is TGCGCCAGCACTACAGGTAATACGCAGTATTTT.

The CDR3 loop is CASSLVGSGSSPLHF. CDR3 sequence (DNA): TGTGCCAGCAGCTTAGTTGGGTCAGGGTCTTCACCCCTCCACTTT. The chain links TRBV7-2 to TRBJ1-6; weak D call: TRBD1 (5 bases). Trimming left V 1 base short and J 9 bases short, with 13 bases between. The CDR3 runs to 15 residues. Germline V lookup: CDR1 SGHTA, CDR2 FQGNSA.

The chain couples TRBV2 to TRBJ1-2; 8 positions match TRBD1. The CDR3 sequence is 12 residues long. The V gene's germline CDR1 is SNHLY and CDR2 FYNNEI. V was clipped by 11 bases and J by 8 bases; unmatched bases: 10. The CDR3 sequence: CAGGQARTGYTF. The CDR3 nucleotides read TGTGCCGGGGGACAGGCGCGCACGGGCTACACCTTC.

J is TRBJ1-1 and V is TRBV5-1; D unresolved. CDR1 is SGHRS, CDR2 YFSETQ, per germline. The CDR3 contains 13 residues. V lost 3 bases and J lost 2, with 8 bases in between. As DNA, the CDR3 is TGCGCCAGCAGCTCCCACTATAACACTGAAGCTTTCTTT. Translation gives CASSSHYNTEAFF.

The V call is TRBV15, the J call TRBJ1-5; 8 nucleotides align to TRBD1. The CDR3 is 15 amino acids. The V and J ends lost 0 bases and 9 bases, in that order; junction bases with no gene match: 7. The germline CDR1 and CDR2 sequences are LNHNV and YYDKDF (reference sequence). CDR3 in DNA: TGTGCCACCAGCAGAGATCTGGGACAGGAGAGGCCCCAGCATTTT. Encoded protein: CATSRDLGQERPQHF.

CDR3 nucleotide sequence: TGTGCCTGGACAGGGGACCGAGAGACCCAGTACTTC. Residues: CAWTGDRETQYF. The V and J genes are TRBV30 and TRBJ2-5; possibly TRBD1 for D (6 bases). The V end lost 4 bases, the J end lost 4 bases, and 10 bases lay between the germline ends. The CDR3 totals 12 residues. CDR1 is GTSNPN, CDR2 SVGIG, per germline (reference sequence). Full variable domain (outside the CDR3, taken from reference TRBV30 and TRBJ2-5): SQTIHQWPATLVQPVGSPLSLECTVEGTSNPNLYWYRQAAGRGLQLLFYSVGIGQISSEVPQNLSASRPQDRQFILSSKKLLLSDSGFYLCAWTGDRETQYFGPGTRLLVL.

The chain combines TRBV7-2 with TRBJ1-3, with D unclear. Germline CDR1 is SGHTA and CDR2 is FQGNSA. The CDR3 length is 18 residues. The V gene lost 1 base and the J gene lost 0 bases, with 16 bases spanning the gap. For the CDR3, the DNA is TGTGCCAGCAGCTTAGTGGGTTCTACTACCCACTCTGGAAACACCATATATTTT. Encoded protein: CASSLVGSTTHSGNTIYF.